The T cell receptor (beta chain) described here comes from a study of blood T cell repertoires in COVID-19. Whole-study context: The study drew acute and convalescent COVID-19 samples from the United States, Italy and Spain. Sources were T cells, B-cell-depleted T cells, or PBMCs; the material itself was cDNA or gDNA.

V was trimmed by 3 bases and J by 6 bases, leaving 15 bases between them. Per germline, CDR1 DFQATT and CDR2 SNEGSKA (reference sequence). This CDR3 region has 13 residues. Produced via immunoSEQ multiplex PCR; TCRdb's table is partial and in-frame only. The table has 95,000 to 100,000 clones, around 74% seen once. The chain carries TRBV20-1 and TRBJ2-7; D possibly corresponds to TRBD1 (5 bases). The sample taken for sequencing was peripheral blood. This sequence was found in a woman of 80 years or more with active or convalescent COVID-19. This CDR3 is CSASLDTASEQYF. In DNA, the CDR3 is TGCAGTGCTAGTTTGGACACGGCCTCCGAGCAGTACTTC.